By share, the clone carrying this T cell receptor beta chain counts as medium-sized. Original analysis: Reference gene primer amplification gave nucleated cell count estimates. Assay: immunoSEQ multiplex PCR; the TCRdb copy retains only in-frame clones and omits some. The DNA was the basis for D and trimming; V, J and clone size are from that table. The data contain around 80,000 clones, around 79% of them singletons. The data derive from a study of blood T cell repertoires in COVID-19. About the study: Acute and convalescent COVID-19 samples came from the United States, Italy and Spain. PBMCs, B-cell-depleted T cells, or T cells were the source of the cDNA or gDNA that made up the material.

CDR3 length equals 16 residues. The V and J ends lost 0 bases and 10 bases, in that order; junction bases with no gene match: 9. Germline CDR1 LGHNA, CDR2 YSLEER. Sequencing used peripheral blood. This TCR derives from a man over 45 with active or convalescent COVID-19. The rearrangement links TRBV4-3 to TRBJ1-6; TRBD1 aligns across 7 bases. The CDR3 spells CASSQESTGRESPLHF. The CDR3 DNA is TGCGCCAGCAGCCAAGAGTCGACAGGGCGGGAATCACCCCTCCACTTT.